This TCR beta chain was identified in a study of T cell responses to AZD1222 COVID-19 vaccine. The study's findings and limits: In all cases, repertoires were sampled only after the peak T cell response.

Generated by immunoSEQ multiplex PCR, the TCRdb table keeps only in-frame clones and is missing some. Of about 130,000 clones listed, 80% to 95% are singletons. As regards this clone: Antigen unknown.

Trimming pared 5 bases from V and 4 bases from J, leaving 18 bases between. Germline V lookup: CDR1 MGHDK, CDR2 SYGVNS. The CDR3 totals 16 residues. Sample: peripheral blood, taken 28 days after the second AZD1222 dose. The chain recombines TRBV25-1 with TRBJ2-1, with a possible D match to TRBD2 (6 bases). This clonotype was sampled from an adult who received the AZD1222 COVID-19 vaccine. DNA for the CDR3: TGTGCCAGCAGTCCAACGGACTACCCTTTTTACAATGAGCAGTTCTTC. This encodes CASSPTDYPFYNEQFF.